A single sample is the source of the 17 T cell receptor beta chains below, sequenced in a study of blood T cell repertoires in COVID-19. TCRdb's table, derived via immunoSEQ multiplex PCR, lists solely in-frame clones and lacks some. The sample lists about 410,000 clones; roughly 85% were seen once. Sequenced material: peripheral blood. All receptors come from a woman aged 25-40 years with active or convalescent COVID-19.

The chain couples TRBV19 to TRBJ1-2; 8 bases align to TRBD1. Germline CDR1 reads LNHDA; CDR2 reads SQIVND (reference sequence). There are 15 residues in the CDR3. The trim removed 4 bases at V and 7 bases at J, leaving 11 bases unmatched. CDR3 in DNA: TGTGCCAGTAGTACGCCCGACAGGGGTTTATCTGGCTACACCTTC. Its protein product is CASSTPDRGLSGYTF.

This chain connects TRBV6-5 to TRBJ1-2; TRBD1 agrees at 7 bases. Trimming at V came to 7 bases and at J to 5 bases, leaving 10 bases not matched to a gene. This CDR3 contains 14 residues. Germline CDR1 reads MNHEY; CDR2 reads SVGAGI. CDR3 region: CASKNGAGGYGYTF. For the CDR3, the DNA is TGTGCCAGCAAGAATGGCGCAGGGGGATATGGCTACACCTTC.

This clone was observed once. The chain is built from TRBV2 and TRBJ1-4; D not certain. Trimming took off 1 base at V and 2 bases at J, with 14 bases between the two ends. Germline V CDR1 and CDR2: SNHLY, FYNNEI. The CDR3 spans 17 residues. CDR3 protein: CASSEEATGSTNEKLFF. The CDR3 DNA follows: TGTGCCAGCAGTGAAGAAGCCACGGGGTCGACTAATGAAAAACTGTTTTTT.

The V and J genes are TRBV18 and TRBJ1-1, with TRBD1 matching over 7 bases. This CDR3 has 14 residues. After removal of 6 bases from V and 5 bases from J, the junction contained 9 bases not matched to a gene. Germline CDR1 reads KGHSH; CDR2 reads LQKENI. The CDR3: CASSPTGSGTEAFF. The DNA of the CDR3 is TGTGCCAGCTCCCCGACAGGGAGTGGGACTGAAGCTTTCTTT.

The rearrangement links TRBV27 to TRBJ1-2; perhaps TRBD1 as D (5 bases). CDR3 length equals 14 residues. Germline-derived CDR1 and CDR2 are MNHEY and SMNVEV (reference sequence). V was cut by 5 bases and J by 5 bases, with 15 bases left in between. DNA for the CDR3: TGTGCCAGCAGTCCAAGACCGGGGGGGTATGGCTACACCTTC. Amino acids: CASSPRPGGYGYTF.

The CDR3 here is CASSQVFRGRGSYNEQFF. CDR3 bases: TGTGCCAGCAGCCAAGTTTTTCGCGGGAGGGGCTCCTACAATGAGCAGTTCTTC. The rearrangement uses TRBV3-1 (or the pseudogene TRBV3-2) and TRBJ2-1; 9 nucleotides match TRBD2. Germline V CDR1 and CDR2: LGHDT, YNNKEL (reference sequence). This CDR3 has 18 residues. Trimming at V came to 1 base and at J to 0 bases, leaving 7 bases not matched to a gene.

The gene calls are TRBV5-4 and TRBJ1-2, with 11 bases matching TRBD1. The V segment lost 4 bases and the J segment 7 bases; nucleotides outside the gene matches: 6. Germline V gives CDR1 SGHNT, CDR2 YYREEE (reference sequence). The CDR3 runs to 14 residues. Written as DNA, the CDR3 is TGTGCCAGCAGCCGGGACAGGGGGGTGTCTGGCTACACCTTC. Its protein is CASSRDRGVSGYTF.

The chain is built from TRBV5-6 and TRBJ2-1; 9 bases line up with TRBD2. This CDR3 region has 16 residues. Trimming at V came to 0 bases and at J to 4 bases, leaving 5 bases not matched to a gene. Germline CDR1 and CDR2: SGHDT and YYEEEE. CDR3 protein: CASSLALAGLYNEQFF. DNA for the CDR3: TGTGCCAGCAGCTTGGCGCTAGCGGGGCTATACAATGAGCAGTTCTTC.

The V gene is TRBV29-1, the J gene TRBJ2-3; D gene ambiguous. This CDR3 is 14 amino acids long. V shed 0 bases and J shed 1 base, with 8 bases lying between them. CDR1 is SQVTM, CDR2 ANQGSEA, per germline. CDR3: CSVEEYQGTDTQYF. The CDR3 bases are TGCAGCGTTGAAGAATATCAGGGCACAGATACGCAGTATTTT.

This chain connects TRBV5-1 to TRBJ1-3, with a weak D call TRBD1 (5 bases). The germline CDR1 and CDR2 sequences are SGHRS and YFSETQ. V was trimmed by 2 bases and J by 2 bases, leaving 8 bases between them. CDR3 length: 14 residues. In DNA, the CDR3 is TGCGCCAGCAGCTTCGGACAAGCTGGAAACACCATATATTTT. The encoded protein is CASSFGQAGNTIYF.

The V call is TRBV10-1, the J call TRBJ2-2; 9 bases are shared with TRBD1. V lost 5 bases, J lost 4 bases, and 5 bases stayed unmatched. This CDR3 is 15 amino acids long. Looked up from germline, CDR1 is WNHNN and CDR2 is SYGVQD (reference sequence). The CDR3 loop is CASSRDRVGTGELFF. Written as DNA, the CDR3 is TGCGCCAGCAGTCGGGACAGGGTAGGCACCGGGGAGCTGTTTTTT.

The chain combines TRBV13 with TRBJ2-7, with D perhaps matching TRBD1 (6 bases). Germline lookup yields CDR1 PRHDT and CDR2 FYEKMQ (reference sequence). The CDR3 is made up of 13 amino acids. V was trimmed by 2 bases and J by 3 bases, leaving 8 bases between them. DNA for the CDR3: TGTGCCAGCAGCTTATGGGGGCTCTACGAGCAGTACTTC. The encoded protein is CASSLWGLYEQYF.

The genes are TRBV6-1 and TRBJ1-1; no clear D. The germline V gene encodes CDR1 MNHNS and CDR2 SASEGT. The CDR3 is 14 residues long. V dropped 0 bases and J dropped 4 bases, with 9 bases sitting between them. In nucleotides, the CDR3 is TGTGCCAGCAGTGAAGCGCCCGGGTCCACTGAAGCTTTCTTT. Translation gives CASSEAPGSTEAFF.

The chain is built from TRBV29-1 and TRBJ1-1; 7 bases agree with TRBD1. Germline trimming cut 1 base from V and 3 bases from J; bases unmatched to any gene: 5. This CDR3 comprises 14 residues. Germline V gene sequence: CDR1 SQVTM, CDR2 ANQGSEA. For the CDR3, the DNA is TGCAGCGTTGAAGTGCAGGGGGAGTACACTGAAGCTTTCTTT. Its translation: CSVEVQGEYTEAFF.

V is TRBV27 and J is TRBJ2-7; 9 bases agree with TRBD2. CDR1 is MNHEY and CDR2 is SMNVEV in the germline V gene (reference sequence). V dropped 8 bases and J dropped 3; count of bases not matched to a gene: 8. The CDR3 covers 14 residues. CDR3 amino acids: CASWGLAGNYEQYF. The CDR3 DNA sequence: TGTGCCAGCTGGGGGCTAGCGGGGAACTACGAGCAGTACTTC.

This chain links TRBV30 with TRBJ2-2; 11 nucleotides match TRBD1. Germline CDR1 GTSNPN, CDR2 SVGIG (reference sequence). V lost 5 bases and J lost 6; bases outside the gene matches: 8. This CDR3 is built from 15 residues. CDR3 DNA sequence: TGTGCCTGGGACTCCGGGACAGGGGGTTCCGGGGAGCTGTTTTTT. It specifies CAWDSGTGGSGELFF.

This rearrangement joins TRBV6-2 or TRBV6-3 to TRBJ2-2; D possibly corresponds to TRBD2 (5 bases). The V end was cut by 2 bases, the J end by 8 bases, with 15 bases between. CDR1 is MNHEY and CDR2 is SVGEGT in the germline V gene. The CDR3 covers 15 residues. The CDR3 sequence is CASSYTGRERGELFF. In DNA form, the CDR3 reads TGTGCCAGCAGTTACACGGGAAGGGAACGAGGGGAGCTGTTTTTT.